The entry below gives a single T cell receptor beta chain sequence along with its context. Additional DNA sequences in this sample encode the identical CDR3. This sample was included in a study of blood T cell repertoires in COVID-19. Study summary: COVID-19 samples collected from the United States, Italy and Spain covered acute and convalescent phases.

Methods used by the authors: By means of reference gene primer amplification, nucleated cell counts were estimated. Method: immunoSEQ multiplex PCR; TCRdb's copy keeps in-frame clones and lacks some. That table furnishes V, J and clone size, whereas the DNA furnished D and trimming. The data contain 280,000 or so clones, around 88% of them singletons. Enrolled through a virtual design, the participants were between roughly 18 and 90 years of age and came from roughly 22 US areas. Allocation to cohorts depended on clinical history reported by the participants. Trimming took off 1 base at V and 2 bases at J, with 9 bases between the two ends. Germline V gene data show CDR1 as SGHRS and CDR2 as YFSETQ. The CDR3 sequence is 14 residues long.

This clonotype was sampled from a middle-aged woman who had recovered from COVID-19. The specimen was PBMCs or T cells enriched from blood (not recorded which). This chain links TRBV5-1 with TRBJ2-5; no firm D call. The CDR3 nucleotides read TGCGCCAGCAGCTTGCTCGGTCAACAAGAGACCCAGTACTTC. It yields the protein CASSLLGQQETQYF.